The 26 T cell receptor beta chains listed next were all sequenced from one sample in a study of CD8 T cells in ankylosing spondylitis. Study results and caveats: For ankylosing spondylitis blood, a TCR beta motif of about 8 highly homologous variants appeared characteristic.

What these receptors recognize is not known. TCRdb ran MiXCR on the 5' RACE reads and lists one entry per CDR3 protein. The sample has around 450,000 distinct CDR3 sequences; about 24% are singletons. The sample consisted of blood, either unsorted or a sorted T cell fraction (not recorded which). These receptors all come from a male donor with ankylosing spondylitis.

The sample holds many counts of this clonotype. This sequence joins TRBV7-2 and TRBJ2-1; unclear D gene. Looked up from germline, CDR1 is SGHTA and CDR2 is FQGNSA. With 1 base removed from V and 6 bases from J, the gap between germline ends came to 4 bases. The CDR3 extends over 12 amino acids. CDR3 sequence: CASSLDRNEQFF. The CDR3 DNA sequence: TGTGCCAGCAGCTTAGATCGCAATGAGCAGTTCTTC.

This clonotype was observed a few times. V gene TRBV5-1 combines with J gene TRBJ1-2; D unresolved. Looked up from germline, CDR1 is SGHRS and CDR2 is YFSETQ. This CDR3 region has 14 residues. The ends were cut back, 1 base at V and 2 bases at J, with 9 bases in the middle. The CDR3 coding sequence is TGCGCCAGCAGCTTGTCACCGGGGAACTATGGCTACACCTTC. This sequence encodes CASSLSPGNYGYTF.

This clonotype was observed a few times. The chain joins TRBV9 to TRBJ2-3; tentatively, D is TRBD2 (7 bases). The CDR3 consists of 17 residues. Germline assignment: CDR1 SGDLS and CDR2 YYNGEE. Trimming shortened V by 0 bases and J by 0 bases, and 14 bases separated the two germline ends. Here the CDR3 DNA reads TGTGCCAGCAGCGTAGGAGGGGGGGCGGGGAGCACAGATACGCAGTATTTT. It is translated as CASSVGGGAGSTDTQYF.

The genes are TRBV12-3 or TRBV12-4 and TRBJ2-3; 8 positions agree with TRBD2. The CDR3 is 17 residues long. The V gene end was trimmed by 6 bases and the J gene end by 4 bases; junction bases not matched to a gene: 15. The CDR3 region is CASSRPLSAGVPDTQYF. The DNA of the CDR3 is TGTGCCAGCAGCAGACCCCTTTCAGCGGGAGTTCCAGATACGCAGTATTTT.

The rearrangement joins TRBV15 to TRBJ1-2, with unresolved D. The V end lost 0 bases, the J end lost 7 bases, and 15 bases lay between the germline ends. CDR1 is LNHNV and CDR2 is YYDKDF in the germline V gene (reference sequence). CDR3 length equals 15 residues. CDR3 sequence (DNA): TGTGCCACCAGCAGAGACGGTCAGGAGGCATCTGGCTACACCTTC. Translation: CATSRDGQEASGYTF.

In this sample, this clonotype turned up a few times. The chain recombines TRBV5-1 with TRBJ2-1; 10 bases line up with TRBD2. There are 16 residues in the CDR3. V was pared by 7 bases and J by 0 bases, with 7 bases of the junction left unmatched. CDR1 and CDR2 (germline): SGHRS, YFSETQ. CDR3 protein: CASGPSGRSSYNEQFF. CDR3 sequence (DNA): TGCGCCAGCGGGCCTAGCGGGAGAAGCTCCTACAATGAGCAGTTCTTC.

Ten or more counts support this clonotype. The CDR3 coding sequence is TGTGCCAGCAGCCCCGATGGGATTAAGCGGGATACGCAGTATTTT. Translation gives CASSPDGIKRDTQYF. The V gene is TRBV2, the J gene TRBJ2-3; D might be TRBD2 (5 bases). V was trimmed by 6 bases and J by 6 bases, leaving 19 bases between them. CDR1 is SNHLY, CDR2 FYNNEI, per germline. This CDR3 region has 15 residues.

This chain joins TRBV29-1 and TRBJ2-3, with a weak D call TRBD1 (5 bases). V was cut by 7 bases and J by 4 bases, with 12 bases left in between. CDR1 is SQVTM, CDR2 ANQGSEA, per germline. This CDR3 has 12 residues. The CDR3, as DNA: TGCAGCGGCAGGGCTGGCCCAGATACGCAGTATTTT. Its protein is CSGRAGPDTQYF.

In this sample, this clonotype turned up a few times. The chain combines TRBV7-9 with TRBJ1-2; possible D gene TRBD1, 5 bases. The germline V gene encodes CDR1 SEHNR and CDR2 FQNEAQ (reference sequence). V lost 5 bases and J 2 bases, leaving 12 bases between the germline ends. The CDR3 runs 14 residues. The chain's CDR3 is CASSLRGQNYGYTF. In nucleotides, the CDR3 is TGTGCCAGCAGCCTCCGGGGCCAGAACTATGGCTACACCTTC.

On this clonotype: This could be a read error, since a much larger clone is one nucleotide away. CDR3 sequence reads: CASSFSTGGAMNEQFF. CDR3 bases: TGTGCCAGCAGTTTCTCTACGGGAGGGGCGATGAATGAGCAGTTCTTC. This chain connects TRBV12-3 or TRBV12-4 to TRBJ2-1; 8 bases fit TRBD2. The CDR3 extends over 16 amino acids. V lost 3 bases to trimming and J lost 7 bases; unmatched junction nucleotides: 11.

The table lists this clonotype with many counts. V usage is TRBV27 and J usage is TRBJ1-1; 7 nucleotides agree with TRBD1. After removal of 5 bases from V and 5 bases from J, the junction contained 5 bases not matched to a gene. Germline V gives CDR1 MNHEY, CDR2 SMNVEV (reference sequence). This CDR3 is 13 amino acids long. CDR3 in amino acids: CASSPMTGTEAFF. In nucleotides, the CDR3 is TGTGCCAGCAGTCCTATGACAGGGACTGAAGCTTTCTTT.

This chain uses TRBV7-9 with TRBJ2-2, with a possible D match to TRBD1 (6 bases). Germline CDR1 reads SEHNR; CDR2 reads FQNEAQ (reference sequence). The CDR3 has 16 amino acids. Trimming left V 1 base short and J 3 bases short, with 12 bases between. This CDR3 is CASSLVQGPDTGELFF. CDR3 DNA sequence: TGTGCCAGCAGCTTAGTACAGGGCCCTGACACCGGGGAGCTGTTTTTT.

This clonotype was counted at least ten times. CDR3 DNA sequence: TGCGCCAGCAGCTTGCAAGAGCTCTACAATGAGCAGTTCTTC. Protein product: CASSLQELYNEQFF. V gene TRBV5-1 combines with J gene TRBJ2-1; no clear D. Germline-derived CDR1 and CDR2 are SGHRS and YFSETQ. There are 14 residues in the CDR3. The V end lost 1 base, the J end lost 3 bases, and 8 bases lay between the germline ends.

This clonotype was detected only a few times. V and J are TRBV12-3 or TRBV12-4 and TRBJ2-7, with D possibly being TRBD2 (5 bases). The V end was cut by 4 bases, the J end by 2 bases, with 6 bases between. The CDR3 is 12 amino acids. CDR3 DNA sequence: TGTGCCAGCAGTTCCGGGACCTACGAGCAGTACGTC. Its translation is CASSSGTYEQYV.

V gene TRBV2 combines with J gene TRBJ2-2; a possible D gene is TRBD2 (6 bases). CDR1 SNHLY and CDR2 FYNNEI come from the germline V gene. CDR3 size: 15 residues. Trimming cost V 1 base and J 4 bases, with 10 bases left between them. This CDR3 is CASSEERAGTGELFF. DNA for the CDR3: TGTGCCAGCAGTGAAGAGAGAGCGGGCACCGGGGAGCTGTTTTTT.

This clonotype turned up a few times. The rearrangement joins TRBV20-1 to TRBJ2-3; 8 bases align to TRBD2. The CDR3 spans 13 residues. Unmatched junction bases numbered 8, after V lost 6 bases and J lost 6 bases. Germline CDR1 reads DFQATT; CDR2 reads SNEGSKA (reference sequence). The CDR3 nucleotides are TGCAGTGCAATAGCGGGACCCCGGGATACGCAGTATTTT. Encoded protein: CSAIAGPRDTQYF.

This clonotype was counted a few times. The chain employs TRBV10-3 and TRBJ2-5; tentative D call: TRBD2 (6 bases). The CDR3 covers 14 residues. Trimming removed 0 bases from V and 3 bases from J, with 8 bases in between. Germline V CDR1 and CDR2: ENHRY, SYGVKD. The CDR3 sequence is CAISESTGEETQYF. CDR3 DNA: TGTGCCATCAGTGAGTCGACGGGAGAAGAGACCCAGTACTTC.

The chain combines TRBV10-3 with TRBJ2-7; the match to TRBD2 covers 11 bases. V shed 7 bases, J shed 2 bases, and the junction held 4 bases outside the gene matches. Per the germline V gene, CDR1 is ENHRY and CDR2 is SYGVKD. CDR3 length: 14 residues. The CDR3 here is CAIKPTSGTYEQYF. CDR3 sequence (DNA): TGTGCCATCAAACCGACTAGCGGGACCTACGAGCAGTACTTC.

This clonotype was detected ten times or more. The chain recombines TRBV18 with TRBJ2-3; no clear D. Germline loops: CDR1 KGHSH, CDR2 LQKENI. CDR3 size: 13 residues. V shed 2 bases and J shed 6 bases, with 9 bases lying between them. The CDR3 protein is CASSPGVRDTQYF. The CDR3 nucleotides read TGTGCCAGCTCACCAGGGGTAAGGGATACGCAGTATTTT.

V is TRBV27 and J is TRBJ1-1; D possibly corresponds to TRBD1 (5 bases). Germline V gene data show CDR1 as MNHEY and CDR2 as SMNVEV (reference sequence). V lost 1 base to trimming and J lost 4 bases, with 25 bases between them. The CDR3 extends over 19 amino acids. The CDR3 DNA reads TGTGCCAGCAGTTTATGGCGACCGCTCGGGGGGGGGAGAACCACTGAAGCTTTCTTT. Translated: CASSLWRPLGGGRTTEAFF.

The chain couples TRBV20-1 to TRBJ2-3; 8 nucleotides agree with TRBD2. Unmatched junction bases numbered 10, after V lost 4 bases and J lost 4 bases. CDR3 length: 15 amino acids. Germline values: CDR1 DFQATT, CDR2 SNEGSKA (reference sequence). CDR3 protein: CSATQTSGVADTQYF. Written as DNA, the CDR3 is TGCAGTGCTACTCAAACTAGCGGAGTGGCAGATACGCAGTATTTT.

With respect to this clonotype: A much larger clonotype is one base distant, so this may be a read error. No conserved phenylalanine or tryptophan is present at the end of the CDR3, so a read error is the likely explanation. The gene calls are TRBV6-1 and TRBJ2-1; D gene uncertain. Germline V lookup: CDR1 MNHNS, CDR2 SASEGT. The CDR3 consists of 14 residues. V was cut by 6 bases and J by 3 bases, with 12 bases left in between. CDR3 DNA sequence: TGTGCCAGCAGAATGGACGCCGTCTACAATGAGCAGTTCATC. Translation gives CASRMDAVYNEQFI.

This chain links TRBV2 with TRBJ1-6; the match to TRBD1 covers 11 bases. The CDR3 has 14 amino acids. Germline V CDR1 and CDR2: SNHLY, FYNNEI. V was pared by 6 bases and J by 12 bases, with 7 bases of the junction left unmatched. The CDR3 region is CASRTGQGDVPLHF. The CDR3 coding sequence is TGTGCCAGCAGGACGGGACAGGGGGACGTACCCCTCCACTTT.

The chain carries TRBV3-1 and TRBJ2-7; 13 bases are a match to TRBD2. The germline CDR1 and CDR2 sequences are LGHDT and YNNKEL (reference sequence). This CDR3 spans 16 amino acids. V was pared by 4 bases and J by 6 bases, with 9 bases of the junction left unmatched. The CDR3 sequence: CASSLGTSGIIGEQYV. CDR3 nucleotide sequence: TGTGCCAGCAGCCTCGGGACTAGCGGGATTATAGGCGAGCAGTACGTC.

In its sample, this clonotype was seen a few times. J is TRBJ1-4 and V is TRBV7-9; D perhaps matches TRBD1 (6 bases). The V end lost 8 bases, the J end lost 5 bases, and 15 bases lay between the germline ends. The CDR3 is 14 residues long. Germline V gene lookup returns CDR1 SEHNR and CDR2 FQNEAQ (reference sequence). CDR3 residues: CASSRGHTNEKLFF. CDR3 DNA sequence: TGTGCCAGCTCCCGGGGACACACCAATGAAAAACTGTTTTTT.

About this clonotype itself: A junction boundary mismatches the germline segment, possibly from a read error. The chain uses TRBV12-3 or TRBV12-4 and TRBJ2-3; 13 nucleotides match TRBD2. The CDR3 length is 16 residues. This CDR3 reads CASSPRTSGSTDSQYF. The CDR3 region has the DNA TGTGCCAGCAGCCCTAGGACTAGCGGGAGCACAGATTCGCAGTATTTT.